One and the same sample provided the 27 T cell receptor beta chains below, sequenced in a study of brain T cells in children with intractable seizures. Profiling relied on immunoSEQ multiplex PCR, and the TCRdb table lists in-frame clones only, not all of them. The table lists about 2,000 clones, 78% of them singletons, with under 30% in the top ten. The sequenced cases were selected for having the highest brain T cell transcript signatures. This sample comprised resected brain tissue, obtained at surgery. All receptors come from a girl between 2 and 10 years old with tuberous sclerosis and intractable seizures.

This clone was recorded only once. The chain carries TRBV30 and TRBJ1-5, with TRBD1 matching 8 bases. Unmatched junction bases numbered 3, after V lost 2 bases and J lost 0 bases. The germline gives CDR1 GTSNPN, CDR2 SVGIG (reference sequence). The CDR3 runs to 15 residues. CDR3 DNA: TGTGCCTGGAGTCTGGACAGGGCTAGCAATCAGCCCCAGCATTTT. Residues: CAWSLDRASNQPQHF. Variable domain in full (rest from reference TRBV30 and TRBJ1-5): SQTIHQWPATLVQPVGSPLSLECTVEGTSNPNLYWYRQAAGRGLQLLFYSVGIGQISSEVPQNLSASRPQDRQFILSSKKLLLSDSGFYLCAWSLDRASNQPQHFGDGTRLSIL.

This chain joins TRBV4-2 and TRBJ2-6; D gene ambiguous. V shed 0 bases and J shed 9 bases, with 18 bases lying between them. The CDR3 runs 17 residues. CDR1 and CDR2 from the germline V gene are LGHNA and YNFKEQ. The CDR3 spells CASSQDRNGQSNNVLTF. CDR3 nucleotides: TGTGCCAGCAGCCAAGATCGTAACGGGCAATCAAACAACGTCCTGACTTTC.

This sequence joins TRBV18 and TRBJ2-1, with D possibly matching TRBD2 (5 bases). V shed 2 bases and J shed 10 bases, with 12 bases lying between them. Per germline, CDR1 KGHSH and CDR2 LQKENI. CDR3 length: 13 amino acids. The CDR3 sequence: CASSPGGVGEQFF. CDR3 in DNA: TGTGCCAGCTCACCAGGAGGTGTAGGCGAGCAGTTCTTC.

This chain uses TRBV9 with TRBJ2-7; D call uncertain. Looked up from germline, CDR1 is SGDLS and CDR2 is YYNGEE. V shed 2 bases and J shed 6 bases, with 12 bases lying between them. CDR3 length: 13 amino acids. Written as DNA, the CDR3 is TGTGCCAGCAGCGTGGCGTATGAGCGCGAGCAGTACTTC. Translation gives CASSVAYEREQYF.

The chain carries TRBV6-1 and TRBJ1-4, with TRBD1 matching over 8 bases. V lost 1 base to trimming and J lost 11 bases; unmatched junction nucleotides: 6. The CDR3 covers 14 residues. In germline, CDR1 is MNHNS, CDR2 SASEGT. The CDR3 DNA follows: TGTGCCAGCAGTGAAGACAGGGGGGGTGGTAAACTGTTTTTT. Its protein is CASSEDRGGGKLFF.

J is TRBJ1-6 and V is TRBV11-2, with D uncertain. CDR3 length equals 16 residues. Germline assignment: CDR1 SGHAT and CDR2 FQNNGV. V was pared by 5 bases and J by 4 bases, with 15 bases between. The CDR3 nucleotides are TGTGCCAGCAGCCTCACTACGGGTCGTTATAATTCACCCCTCCACTTT. Amino acid sequence: CASSLTTGRYNSPLHF.

The rearrangement joins TRBV12-3 or TRBV12-4 to TRBJ1-2; D unresolved. V lost 3 bases and J 4 bases, leaving 6 bases between the germline ends. The CDR3 consists of 12 residues. In nucleotides, the CDR3 is TGTGCCAGCAGTTTGGGCGTCTATGGCTACACCTTC. It specifies CASSLGVYGYTF.

This sequence joins TRBV6-5 and TRBJ1-2; D perhaps matches TRBD1 (5 bases). V shed 6 bases and J shed 7 bases, with 18 bases lying between them. The germline CDR1 and CDR2 sequences are MNHEY and SVGAGI. CDR3 length: 14 residues. As DNA, the CDR3 is TGTGCCAGCAGACCGGGAGGGGAGGGGAGTGGCTACACCTTC. This gives the protein CASRPGGEGSGYTF.

The sample holds one count of this clone. This rearrangement joins TRBV6-5 to TRBJ1-2; a weak D match, TRBD1 (5 bases). The CDR3 length is 16 residues. V lost 0 bases, J lost 6 bases, and 17 bases lay in between. The germline V gene encodes CDR1 MNHEY and CDR2 SVGAGI. Here the CDR3 DNA reads TGTGCCAGCAGTTACTCGAGACAGCCCCGAGGGGATGGCTACACCTTC. This encodes CASSYSRQPRGDGYTF.

This chain connects TRBV6-1 to TRBJ2-7; 8 nucleotides line up with TRBD1. Germline values: CDR1 MNHNS, CDR2 SASEGT. There are 15 residues in the CDR3. V shed 1 base and J 2 bases; nucleotides not matched to a gene: 4. This CDR3 reads CASSEVPDRAYEQYF. The CDR3 DNA sequence: TGTGCCAGCAGTGAAGTCCCGGACAGGGCCTACGAGCAGTACTTC.

The rearrangement joins TRBV19 to TRBJ2-1, with D possibly being TRBD1 (6 bases). The length of the CDR3 is 14 residues. Germline CDR1 and CDR2: LNHDA and SQIVND (reference sequence). V dropped 5 bases and J dropped 7 bases, with 15 bases sitting between them. The CDR3 region is CASSLRSQGNEQFF. DNA for the CDR3: TGTGCCAGTAGTCTCAGGTCCCAGGGGAATGAGCAGTTCTTC.

This chain joins TRBV7-9 and TRBJ2-1, with unresolved D. Germline V lookup: CDR1 SEHNR, CDR2 FQNEAQ (reference sequence). The CDR3 length is 12 residues. V lost 4 bases, J lost 7 bases, and 8 bases lay in between. CDR3 sequence: CASSSSDNEQFF. The CDR3, as DNA: TGTGCCAGCAGCTCCTCGGATAATGAGCAGTTCTTC.

The V and J genes are TRBV4-2 and TRBJ2-6; 8 bases are shared with TRBD1. Germline V gene lookup returns CDR1 LGHNA and CDR2 YNFKEQ. The CDR3 sequence is 17 residues long. J lost 0 bases, V lost 4 bases, and 5 bases had no gene match. CDR3 DNA sequence: TGTGCCAGCAGCCTCGGGACAGGAGACTCTGGGGCCAACGTCCTGACTTTC. This sequence encodes CASSLGTGDSGANVLTF.

The chain employs TRBV5-1 and TRBJ2-1; no definite D call. V lost 2 bases, J lost 10 bases, and 13 bases lay in between. The CDR3 extends over 13 amino acids. From germline, CDR1 is SGHRS and CDR2 YFSETQ. CDR3 nucleotide sequence: TGCGCCAGCAGCTTAGACCGGACGGGCGAGCAGTTCTTC. This gives the protein CASSLDRTGEQFF.

The V and J genes are TRBV5-6 and TRBJ1-1, with D possibly being TRBD1 (6 bases). The CDR3 has 13 residues. The germline V gene has CDR1 SGHDT and CDR2 YYEEEE. V was pared by 3 bases and J by 4 bases, with 10 bases between. This CDR3 reads CASSWTAGTEAFF. CDR3 DNA sequence: TGTGCCAGCAGCTGGACAGCAGGCACTGAAGCTTTCTTT.

In DNA form, the CDR3 reads TGTGCCAGTAGTATAGATCTTGGAGGGGGGGGCACAGATACGCAGTATTTT. Translation: CASSIDLGGGGTDTQYF. The chain combines TRBV19 with TRBJ2-3; D possibly corresponds to TRBD2 (7 bases). Between the trimmed V and J ends, which lost 0 bases and 1 base, there was a span of 14 bases. Germline CDR1 reads LNHDA; CDR2 reads SQIVND (reference sequence). This CDR3 has 17 residues.

The chain couples TRBV6-5 to TRBJ1-2; perhaps TRBD1 as D (6 bases). The CDR3 loop spans 16 amino acids. Trimming took 0 bases from V and 8 from J, leaving 19 bases between them. Germline values: CDR1 MNHEY, CDR2 SVGAGI. In nucleotides, the CDR3 is TGTGCCAGCAGTTACTCGATGGTGGCGGGGGGCGAAGGCTACACCTTC. Protein product: CASSYSMVAGGEGYTF.

This clone was found once. The V and J genes are TRBV7-3 and TRBJ2-1; D assignment may be TRBD1 or TRBD2 (6 bases each). Deletions cut 5 bases from V and 9 bases from J, with 20 bases between. Per the germline V gene, CDR1 is SGHTA and CDR2 is FQGTGA. This CDR3 is 15 amino acids long. CDR3 sequence reads: CASSQTPGAGSEQFF. In DNA, the CDR3 is TGTGCCAGCAGCCAGACCCCGGGGGCGGGGAGTGAGCAGTTCTTC.

V gene TRBV11-3 combines with J gene TRBJ2-1; D is uncertain. The germline V gene encodes CDR1 SGHNT and CDR2 YENEEA. The CDR3 sequence is 12 residues long. V was cut by 4 bases and J by 9 bases, with 10 bases left in between. This CDR3 is CASSSLGPEQFF. The CDR3 DNA reads as TGTGCCAGCAGCTCCCTAGGGCCTGAGCAGTTCTTC.

This clone was seen a single time. V usage is TRBV15 and J usage is TRBJ1-6; D perhaps matches TRBD1 (5 bases). V was pared by 5 bases and J by 14 bases, with 22 bases between. Per germline, CDR1 LNHNV and CDR2 YYDKDF (reference sequence). The length of the CDR3 is 15 residues. CDR3 bases: TGTGCCACCAGCCCCCGAGCGGACACATCTTGGGCCCTCCACTTT. Encoded protein: CATSPRADTSWALHF.

The CDR3 reads CASSGTGGSGANVLTF. CDR3 nucleotides: TGTGCCAGTAGTGGGACAGGGGGATCAGGGGCCAACGTCCTGACTTTC. The chain joins TRBV19 to TRBJ2-6; 11 positions agree with TRBD1. The germline V gene has CDR1 LNHDA and CDR2 SQIVND (reference sequence). The CDR3 is made up of 16 amino acids. Germline trimming cut 5 bases from V and 4 bases from J; bases unmatched to any gene: 4.

The chain recombines TRBV6-5 with TRBJ2-3; 8 bases are a match to TRBD2. The CDR3 has 15 amino acids. Germline CDR1 and CDR2: MNHEY and SVGAGI. V trimming: 2 bases; J trimming: 1 base; junction bases outside the gene matches: 2. CDR3 sequence (DNA): TGTGCCAGCAGTTACGACGGGGGGGGCACAGATACGCAGTATTTT. This codes for CASSYDGGGTDTQYF.

The V call is TRBV6-1, the J call TRBJ2-5, with a possible D match to TRBD1 (5 bases). Germline V gene sequence: CDR1 MNHNS, CDR2 SASEGT. The CDR3 sequence is 15 residues long. V lost 3 bases to trimming and J lost 5 bases, with 16 bases between them. The CDR3 DNA reads as TGTGCCAGCAGTGAGATCCAGGGTGGAGTGGAGACCCAGTACTTC. Protein sequence: CASSEIQGGVETQYF.

Only a few counts were recorded for this clone. V gene TRBV11-3 combines with J gene TRBJ2-2; 7 bases align to TRBD1. Trimming at V came to 0 bases and at J to 4 bases, leaving 11 bases not matched to a gene. Per the germline V gene, CDR1 is SGHNT and CDR2 is YENEEA. The CDR3 is 18 amino acids. As DNA, the CDR3 is TGTGCCAGCAGCTTAGAAAAAACAGGGGACCAATCCACCGGGGAGCTGTTTTTT. Amino acids: CASSLEKTGDQSTGELFF.

This clone was found a few times. The genes are TRBV6-6 and TRBJ1-6; 11 positions agree with TRBD1. Per germline, CDR1 MNHNY and CDR2 SVGAGI (reference sequence). V lost 5 bases and J lost 7; bases outside the gene matches: 4. CDR3 size: 15 residues. Written as DNA, the CDR3 is TGTGCCAGCAGTGTCGGGACAGGGGGAAATTCACCCCTCCACTTT. It encodes CASSVGTGGNSPLHF.

The rearrangement joins TRBV9 to TRBJ2-5, with TRBD2 identical over 9 bases. V shed 7 bases, J shed 12 bases, and the junction held 16 bases outside the gene matches. Per germline, CDR1 SGDLS and CDR2 YYNGEE. This CDR3 has 14 residues. The chain's CDR3 is CASSRGGAGNPEYF. For the CDR3, the DNA is TGTGCCAGCTCTCGCGGGGGGGCCGGGAACCCAGAGTACTTC.

V usage is TRBV10-2 and J usage is TRBJ2-7; D may be TRBD1 (5 bases). From germline, CDR1 is WSHSY and CDR2 SAAADI. CDR3 size: 17 residues. V was cut by 2 bases and J by 2 bases, with 19 bases left in between. The CDR3 sequence is CASSEAPNGQSTYEQYF. The DNA of the CDR3 is TGCGCCAGCAGTGAGGCTCCAAATGGACAATCCACCTACGAGCAGTACTTC.